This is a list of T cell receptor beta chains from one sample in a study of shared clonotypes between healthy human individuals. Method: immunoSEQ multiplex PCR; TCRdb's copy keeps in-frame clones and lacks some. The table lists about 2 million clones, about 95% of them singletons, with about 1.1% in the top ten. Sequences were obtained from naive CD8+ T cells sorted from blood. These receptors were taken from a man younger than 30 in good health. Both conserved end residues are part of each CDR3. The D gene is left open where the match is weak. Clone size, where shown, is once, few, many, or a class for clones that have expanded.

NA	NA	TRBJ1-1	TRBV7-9	TGTGCCAGCAGCCCTTCCACTGAAGCTTTCTTT	CASSPSTEAFF
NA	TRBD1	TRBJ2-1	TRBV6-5	TGTGCCAGCAGTTCCGACAGGGGGTATGAGCAGTTCTTC	CASSSDRGYEQFF
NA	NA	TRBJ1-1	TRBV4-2	TGTGCCAGCAGCCAAGGTGGGGGAATGAACACTGAAGCTTTCTTT	CASSQGGGMNTEAFF
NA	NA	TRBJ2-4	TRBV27	TGTGCCAGCAGTGTGGGGACATTAGCCAAAAACATTCAGTACTTC	CASSVGTLAKNIQYF
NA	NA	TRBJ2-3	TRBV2	TGTGCCAGCTGGGTCACAGATACGCAGTATTTT	CASWVTDTQYF
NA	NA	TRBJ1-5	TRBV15	TGTGCCACCAGCAGAGATAGGGGTCCTAATCAGCCCCAGCATTTT	CATSRDRGPNQPQHF
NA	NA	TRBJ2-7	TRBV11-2	TGTGCCAGCAGCCCGGGACTTTCTTACGAGCAGTACTTC	CASSPGLSYEQYF
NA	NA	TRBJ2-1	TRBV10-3	TGTGCCATCAGTGAACCCGGGAGTCTCTCCTACAATGAGCAGTTCTTC	CAISEPGSLSYNEQFF
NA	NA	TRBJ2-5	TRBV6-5	TGTGCCAGCAGGACGGCAGGGGGGGTTTCGGAGACCCAGTACTTC	CASRTAGGVSETQYF
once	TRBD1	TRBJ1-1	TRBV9	TGTGCCAGCAGCTTCCAGGGGGACACTGAAGCTTTCTTT	CASSFQGDTEAFF
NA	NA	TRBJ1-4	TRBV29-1	TGCAGCATCTCGGACGGGACTAATGAAAAACTGTTTTTT	CSISDGTNEKLFF
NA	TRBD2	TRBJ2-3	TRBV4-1	TGCGCCAGCAGCCCGTTTAGCGGGGGGGACACAGATACGCAGTATTTT	CASSPFSGGDTDTQYF
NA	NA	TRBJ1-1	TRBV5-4	TGTGCCAGCAGCTCCGCCCAGGGCGGGAACACTGAAGCTTTCTTT	CASSSAQGGNTEAFF
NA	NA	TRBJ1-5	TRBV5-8	TGTGCCAGCAGCCCGGACAGCGGTGAACAGCCCCAGCATTTT	CASSPDSGEQPQHF
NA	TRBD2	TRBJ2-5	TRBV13	TGTGCCAGCAGCTCCTCTAGCGGGATGGTATTTGAGACCCAGTACTTC	CASSSSSGMVFETQYF
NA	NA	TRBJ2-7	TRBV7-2	TGTGCCAGCAGCTTAGCGGGTGCCGCCTCCTACGAGCAGTACTTC	CASSLAGAASYEQYF
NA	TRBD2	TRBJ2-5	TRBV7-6	TGTGCCAGCAGCTTTGGGACTAGCGGGGAACATTACCAAGAGACCCAGTACTTC	CASSFGTSGEHYQETQYF
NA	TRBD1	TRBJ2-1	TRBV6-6	TGTGCCAGCAGTTGGCCGGGACAGTTCTACAATGAGCAGTTCTTC	CASSWPGQFYNEQFF
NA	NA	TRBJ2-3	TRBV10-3	TGTGCCATCAGTGAGTCGCTAGGCGGAACAGATACGCAGTATTTT	CAISESLGGTDTQYF
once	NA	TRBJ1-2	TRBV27	TGTGCCAGCAGTTTAGGGGGGACCTATGGCTACACCTTC	CASSLGGTYGYTF
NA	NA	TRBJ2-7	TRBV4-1	TGCGCCAGCAGCCATGCGGGAACCTACGAGCAGTACTTC	CASSHAGTYEQYF
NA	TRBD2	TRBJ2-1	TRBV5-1	TGCGCCAGCACACTAGCGGCGGCTAACAATGAGCAGTTCTTC	CASTLAAANNEQFF
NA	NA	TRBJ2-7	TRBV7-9	TGTGCCAGCAGCTCCCGGGGAGCAGACGAGCAGTACTTC	CASSSRGADEQYF
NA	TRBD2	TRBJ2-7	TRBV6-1	TGTGCCAGCAGTGGAGCACCATTGGGCGGGAGTCCCTACGAGCAGTACTTC	CASSGAPLGGSPYEQYF
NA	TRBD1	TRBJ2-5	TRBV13	TGTGCCAGCAGCCCGGCCGGGACAGGGGTCCAAGAGACCCAGTACTTC	CASSPAGTGVQETQYF
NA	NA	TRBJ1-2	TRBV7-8	TGTGCCAGCAGCTCCCACTGGGGCAACTATGGCTACACCTTC	CASSSHWGNYGYTF
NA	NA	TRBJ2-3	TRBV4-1	TGCGCCAGCAGCCCCCCGATGGATACGCAGTATTTT	CASSPPMDTQYF
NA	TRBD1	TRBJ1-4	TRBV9	TGTGCCAGCAGCCCGGGACAGGGGGAAAAACTGTTTTTT	CASSPGQGEKLFF
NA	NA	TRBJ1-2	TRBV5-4	TGTGCCAGCAGCTTGGATCGGGGAAGCTATGGCTACACCTTC	CASSLDRGSYGYTF
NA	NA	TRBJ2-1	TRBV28	TGTGCCAGCAGTATCACTGGCAATGAGCAGTTCTTC	CASSITGNEQFF
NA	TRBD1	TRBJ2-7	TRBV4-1	TGCGCCAGCAGCCAAGCCCGGACAGGGGCCTACGAGCAGTACTTC	CASSQARTGAYEQYF
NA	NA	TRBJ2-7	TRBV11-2	TGTGCCAGCAGCTTAAGGGGCGCCTACGAGCAGTACTTC	CASSLRGAYEQYF
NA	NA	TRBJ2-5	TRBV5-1	TGCGCCAGCAGCTTAGAAGTACAGGGCTACTTTCAAGAGACCCAGTACTTC	CASSLEVQGYFQETQYF
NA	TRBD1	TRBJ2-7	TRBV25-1	TGTGCCAGCCGGGACAGGGGATACGAGCAGTACTTC	CASRDRGYEQYF
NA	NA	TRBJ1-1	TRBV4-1	TGCGCCAGCAGCCTTAAACAGGGAGTGGGTGAAGCTTTCTTT	CASSLKQGVGEAFF
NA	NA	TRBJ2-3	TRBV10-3	TGTGCCATCAAGGGGTCGGGCACAGATACGCAGTATTTT	CAIKGSGTDTQYF
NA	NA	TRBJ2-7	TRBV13	TGTGCCAGCAGCTTAAACCCTACCTACGAGCAGTACTTC	CASSLNPTYEQYF
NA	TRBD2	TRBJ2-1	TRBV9	TGTGCCAGCAGCGTAGAAATTGGCGGGAGCTCCTACAATGAGCAGTTCTTC	CASSVEIGGSSYNEQFF
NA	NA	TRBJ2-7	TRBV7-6	TGTGCCAGCAGCTTAGGTCCGGACCCCTACGAGCAGTACTTC	CASSLGPDPYEQYF
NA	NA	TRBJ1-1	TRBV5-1	TGCGCCAGCAGCCTGGGCGGGGGGCTGGACACTGAAGCTTTCTTT	CASSLGGGLDTEAFF
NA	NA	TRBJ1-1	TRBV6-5	TGTGCCAGCAGCAAAGGCAGCAAGAACACTGAAGCTTTCTTT	CASSKGSKNTEAFF
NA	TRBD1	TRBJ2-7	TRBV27	TGTGCCAGCAGTTTATCCCAGGGGGCCTACGAGCAGTACTTC	CASSLSQGAYEQYF
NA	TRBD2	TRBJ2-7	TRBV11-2	TGTGCCAGCAGCACACGGACTAGCGGGATCTCCTACGAGCAGTACTTC	CASSTRTSGISYEQYF
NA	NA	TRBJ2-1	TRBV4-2	TGTGCCAGCAGCCAAGGGGAGCGGGCGGCACTAAATGAGCAGTTCTTC	CASSQGERAALNEQFF
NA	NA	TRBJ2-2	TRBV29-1	TGCAGCGTTGAACGACACAACACCGGGGAGCTGTTTTTT	CSVERHNTGELFF
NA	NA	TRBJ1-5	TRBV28	TGTGCCAGCAGTCCCTATGGTCAGGTATATCGCAATCAGCCCCAGCATTTT	CASSPYGQVYRNQPQHF
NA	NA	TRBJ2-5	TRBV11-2	TGTGCCAGCAGCTTAGATCTAACTAGCCGAGAGACCCAGTACTTC	CASSLDLTSRETQYF
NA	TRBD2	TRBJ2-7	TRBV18	TGTGCCAGCTCAATCGGAGCTAGCGGGAGCTCCTACGAGCAGTACTTC	CASSIGASGSSYEQYF
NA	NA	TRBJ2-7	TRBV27	TGTGCCAGCAGTAGCGACAGGTTTTACGAGCAGTACTTC	CASSSDRFYEQYF
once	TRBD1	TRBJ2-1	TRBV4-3	TGCGCCAGCAGCCAATTGGCAGGGGGAAATGAGCAGTTCTTC	CASSQLAGGNEQFF
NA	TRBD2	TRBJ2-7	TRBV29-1	TGCAGCGTTGTAGCGGGAGGGACCTACGAGCAGTACTTC	CSVVAGGTYEQYF